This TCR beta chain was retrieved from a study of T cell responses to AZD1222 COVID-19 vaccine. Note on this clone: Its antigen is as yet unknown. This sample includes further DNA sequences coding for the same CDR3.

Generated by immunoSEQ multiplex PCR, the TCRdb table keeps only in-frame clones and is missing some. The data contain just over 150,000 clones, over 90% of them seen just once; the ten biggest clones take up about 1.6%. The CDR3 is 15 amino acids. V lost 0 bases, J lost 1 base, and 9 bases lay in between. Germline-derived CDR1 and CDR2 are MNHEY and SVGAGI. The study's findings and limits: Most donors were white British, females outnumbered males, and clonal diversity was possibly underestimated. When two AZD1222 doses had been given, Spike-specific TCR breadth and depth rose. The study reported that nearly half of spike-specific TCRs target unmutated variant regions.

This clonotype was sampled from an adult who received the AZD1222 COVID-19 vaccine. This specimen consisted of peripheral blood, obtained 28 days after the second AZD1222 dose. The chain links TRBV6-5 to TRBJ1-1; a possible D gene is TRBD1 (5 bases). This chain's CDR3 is CASSYSGAGNTEAFF. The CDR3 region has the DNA TGTGCCAGCAGTTACTCTGGGGCGGGGAACACTGAAGCTTTCTTT.